This T cell receptor beta chain was captured by sequencing in a study of blood T cell repertoires in COVID-19. On the study more broadly: Samples taken during acute and convalescent COVID-19 were collected in the United States, Italy and Spain. T cells, B-cell-depleted T cells, or PBMCs supplied cDNA or gDNA.

As originally analysed: By means of reference gene primer amplification, nucleated cell counts were estimated. TCRdb's table, derived via immunoSEQ multiplex PCR, lists solely in-frame clones and lacks some. The V and J calls and the clone size are those of that table, but D and trimming were determined from the DNA. The repertoire consists of about 98,000 clones, with about nine tenths occurring once and the leading ten covering over 9%. This CDR3 contains 15 residues. V shed 6 bases, J shed 0 bases, and the junction held 7 bases outside the gene matches. Germline V gives CDR1 WNHNN, CDR2 SYGVQD (reference sequence).

Material for sequencing was peripheral blood. The chain carries TRBV10-1 and TRBJ2-7, with TRBD2 matching 8 bases. This TCR was recovered from a man aged 45-65 years with acute or convalescent COVID-19. The CDR3 reads CASRGSGSSSYEQYF. The CDR3 DNA reads TGCGCCAGCAGGGGAAGCGGGAGTTCCTCCTACGAGCAGTACTTC.